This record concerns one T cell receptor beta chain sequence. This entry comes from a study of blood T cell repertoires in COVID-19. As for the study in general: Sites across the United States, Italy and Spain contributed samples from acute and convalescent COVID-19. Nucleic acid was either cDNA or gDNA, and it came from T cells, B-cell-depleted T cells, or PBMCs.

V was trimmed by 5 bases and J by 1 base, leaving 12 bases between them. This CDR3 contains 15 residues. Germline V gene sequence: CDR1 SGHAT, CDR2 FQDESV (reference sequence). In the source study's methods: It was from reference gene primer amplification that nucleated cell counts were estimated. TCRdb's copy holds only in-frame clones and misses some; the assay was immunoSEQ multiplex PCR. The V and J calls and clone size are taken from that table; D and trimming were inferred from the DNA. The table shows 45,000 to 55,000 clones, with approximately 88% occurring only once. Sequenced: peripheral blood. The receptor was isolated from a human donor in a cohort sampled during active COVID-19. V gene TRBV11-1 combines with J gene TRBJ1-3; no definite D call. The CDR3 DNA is TGTGCCAGCAGCCCACAGTTCGCATCTGGAAACACCATATATTTT. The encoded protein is CASSPQFASGNTIYF.